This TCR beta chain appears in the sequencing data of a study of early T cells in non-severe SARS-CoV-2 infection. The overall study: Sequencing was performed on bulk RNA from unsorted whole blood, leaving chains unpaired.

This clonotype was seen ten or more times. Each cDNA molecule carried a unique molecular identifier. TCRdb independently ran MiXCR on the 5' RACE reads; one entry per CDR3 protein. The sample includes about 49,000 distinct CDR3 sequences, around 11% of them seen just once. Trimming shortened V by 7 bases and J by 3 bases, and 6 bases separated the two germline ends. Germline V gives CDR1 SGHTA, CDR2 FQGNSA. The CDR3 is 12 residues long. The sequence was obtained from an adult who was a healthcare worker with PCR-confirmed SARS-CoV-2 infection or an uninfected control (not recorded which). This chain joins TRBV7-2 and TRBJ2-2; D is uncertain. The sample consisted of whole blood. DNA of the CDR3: TGTGCCAGCACCGTATACACCGGGGAGCTGTTTTTT. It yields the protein CASTVYTGELFF.